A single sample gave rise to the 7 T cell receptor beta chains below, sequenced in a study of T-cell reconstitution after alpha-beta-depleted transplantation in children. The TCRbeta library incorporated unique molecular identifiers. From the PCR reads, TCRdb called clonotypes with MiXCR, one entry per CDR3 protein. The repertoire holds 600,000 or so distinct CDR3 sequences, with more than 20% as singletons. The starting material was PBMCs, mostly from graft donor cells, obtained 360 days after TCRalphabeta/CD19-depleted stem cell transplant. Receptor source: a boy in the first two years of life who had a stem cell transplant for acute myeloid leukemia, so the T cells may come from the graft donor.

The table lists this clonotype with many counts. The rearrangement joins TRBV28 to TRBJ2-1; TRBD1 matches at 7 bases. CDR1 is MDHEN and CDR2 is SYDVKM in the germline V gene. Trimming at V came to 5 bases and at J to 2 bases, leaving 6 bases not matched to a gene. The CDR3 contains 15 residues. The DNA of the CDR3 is TGTGCCAGCAGTCTAGACAGGGACCCCTACAATGAGCAGTTCTTC. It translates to CASSLDRDPYNEQFF. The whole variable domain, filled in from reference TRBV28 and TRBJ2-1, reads DVKVTQSSRYLVKRTGEKVFLECVQDMDHENMFWYRQDPGLGLRLIYFSYDVKMKEKGDIPEGYSVSREKKERFSLILESASTNQTSMYLCASSLDRDPYNEQFFGPGTRLTVL.

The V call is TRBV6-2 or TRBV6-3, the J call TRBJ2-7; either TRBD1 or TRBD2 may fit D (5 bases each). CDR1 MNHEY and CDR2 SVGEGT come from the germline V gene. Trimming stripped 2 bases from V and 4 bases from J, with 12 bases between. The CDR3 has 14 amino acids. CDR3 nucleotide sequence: TGTGCCAGCAGTTACGGGACCGTTCCTTACGAGCAGTACTTC. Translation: CASSYGTVPYEQYF.

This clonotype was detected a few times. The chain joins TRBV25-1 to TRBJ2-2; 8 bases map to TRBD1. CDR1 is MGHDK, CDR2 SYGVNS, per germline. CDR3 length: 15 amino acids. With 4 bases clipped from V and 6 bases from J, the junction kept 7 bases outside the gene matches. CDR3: CASSALDREAGELFF. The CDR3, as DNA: TGTGCCAGCAGTGCCTTGGACAGGGAGGCCGGGGAGCTGTTTTTT.

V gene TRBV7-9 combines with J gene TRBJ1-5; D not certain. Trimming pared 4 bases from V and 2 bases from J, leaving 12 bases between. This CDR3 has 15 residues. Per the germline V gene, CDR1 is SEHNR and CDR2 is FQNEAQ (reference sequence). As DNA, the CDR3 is TGTGCCAGCAGCTCAGTGGATATTGGCAATCAGCCCCAGCATTTT. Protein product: CASSSVDIGNQPQHF.

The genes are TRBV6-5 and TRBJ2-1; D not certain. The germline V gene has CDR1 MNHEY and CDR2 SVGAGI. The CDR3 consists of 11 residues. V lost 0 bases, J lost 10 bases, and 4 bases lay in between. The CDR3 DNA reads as TGTGCCAGCAGTTACTCGACGGAGCAGTTCTTC. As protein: CASSYSTEQFF.

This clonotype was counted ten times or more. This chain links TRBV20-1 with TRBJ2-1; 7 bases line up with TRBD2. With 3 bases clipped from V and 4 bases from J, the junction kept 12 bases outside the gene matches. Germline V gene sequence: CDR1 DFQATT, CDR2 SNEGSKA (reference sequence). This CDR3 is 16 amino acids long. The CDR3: CSASIPGGSVYNEQFF. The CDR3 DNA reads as TGCAGTGCTAGTATTCCCGGGGGGTCTGTTTACAATGAGCAGTTCTTC.

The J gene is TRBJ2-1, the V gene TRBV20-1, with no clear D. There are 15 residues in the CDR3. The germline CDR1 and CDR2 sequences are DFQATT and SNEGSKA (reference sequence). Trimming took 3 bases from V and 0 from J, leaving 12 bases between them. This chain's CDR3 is CSARPSERSYNEQFF. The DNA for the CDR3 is TGCAGTGCTAGGCCAAGTGAGCGCTCCTACAATGAGCAGTTCTTC.